This T cell receptor beta chain stems from a study of cytomegalovirus exposure and HLA in healthy donors. Study findings and constraints: It was about 150 TCR beta chains that were listed as cytomegalovirus-associated.

As concerns this clone: Its cognate antigen is unknown.

Sequenced by immunoSEQ multiplex PCR; TCRdb stores in-frame clones only, minus some. The sample records over 200,000 clones, approximately 86% being singletons. V lost 5 bases and J lost 6; bases outside the gene matches: 18. This CDR3 comprises 19 residues. Germline lookup yields CDR1 SEHNR and CDR2 FQNEAQ (reference sequence). V and J are TRBV7-9 and TRBJ2-7, with TRBD2 identical over 14 bases. The clonotype was recovered from a woman under 30 in good health and CMV-seronegative. Sequenced sample: PBMCs. This CDR3 is CASSPRDIFGTSGSSEQYF. In DNA form, the CDR3 reads TGTGCCAGCAGCCCTCGGGACATCTTCGGGACTAGCGGGAGCAGCGAGCAGTACTTC.